This T cell receptor beta chain came from a study of early T cells in non-severe SARS-CoV-2 infection. Study information: Unpaired chains resulted from sequencing bulk RNA of unsorted whole blood.

The CDR3 runs 14 residues. Germline CDR1 is DFQATT and CDR2 is SNEGSKA (reference sequence). Tagging with unique molecular identifiers was applied to individual cDNA molecules. TCRdb reprocessed the 5' RACE reads via MiXCR and lists one record per CDR3 protein. The sample records 55,000 to 75,000 distinct CDR3 sequences, 8.5% to 9.5% being singletons. On this clonotype: One junction end does not reproduce the germline sequence, and a read error may be involved.

The chain recombines TRBV20-1 with TRBJ1-6; D unresolved. The TCR comes from an adult who was a healthcare worker with PCR-confirmed SARS-CoV-2 infection or an uninfected control (not recorded which). The sample taken for sequencing was whole blood. DNA of the CDR3: TGCAGTGCCCGACGGTCCTCCAATAATTCACCCCTCCACTTT. Translating it yields CSARRSSNNSPLHF.